The rows below give T cell receptor beta chains drawn from one sample of a study of cytomegalovirus exposure and HLA in healthy donors. Produced via immunoSEQ multiplex PCR; TCRdb's table is partial and in-frame only. The data contain about 93,000 clones, 80% of them singletons. Specimen: PBMCs. These receptors were collected from a man younger than 40 in good health and CMV-seronegative. Each CDR3 is given without its conserved first and last residue.

v_call: TRBV5-1; j_call: TRBJ2-1; cdr3_aa: ASSLSAGGMGGEQF
v_call: TRBV5-6; j_call: TRBJ2-1; cdr3_aa: ASITGWERDNEQF
v_call: TRBV4-1; j_call: TRBJ2-2; cdr3_aa: ASSQSYSTGRATGELF
v_call: TRBV7-2; j_call: TRBJ2-5; cdr3_aa: ASSLERRETQY
v_call: TRBV5-5; j_call: TRBJ2-5; cdr3_aa: ASSERDRGRETQY
v_call: TRBV4-1; j_call: TRBJ2-7; cdr3_aa: ASSQGEVYEQY
v_call: TRBV21-1; j_call: TRBJ1-5; cdr3_aa: ASSKKGADYSNQPQH
v_call: TRBV7-3; j_call: TRBJ1-6; cdr3_aa: ASSPTQGSPLH
v_call: TRBV13; j_call: TRBJ2-3; cdr3_aa: ASSSTGETDTQY
v_call: TRBV30; j_call: TRBJ2-7; cdr3_aa: AWTLRWDRVINEQY
v_call: TRBV29-1; j_call: TRBJ2-7; cdr3_aa: SVTETYEQY
v_call: TRBV15; j_call: TRBJ1-1; cdr3_aa: ATSPPRRSTEAF
v_call: TRBV27; j_call: TRBJ1-4; cdr3_aa: ASRDRGRREKLF
v_call: TRBV19; j_call: TRBJ1-5; cdr3_aa: ATGQGVLSNQPQH
v_call: TRBV5-4; j_call: TRBJ2-3; cdr3_aa: ASSLTQHTSTDTQY
v_call: TRBV7-9; j_call: TRBJ1-2; cdr3_aa: ASSHNLADYGYT
v_call: TRBV25-1; j_call: TRBJ2-1; cdr3_aa: ASRAPSSAYNEQF
v_call: TRBV5-1; j_call: TRBJ2-3; cdr3_aa: ASSHGGGDTDTQY
v_call: TRBV18; j_call: TRBJ1-5; cdr3_aa: ASSPQGDQPQH
v_call: TRBV7-9; j_call: TRBJ2-3; cdr3_aa: ASRGGGGAFTDTQY